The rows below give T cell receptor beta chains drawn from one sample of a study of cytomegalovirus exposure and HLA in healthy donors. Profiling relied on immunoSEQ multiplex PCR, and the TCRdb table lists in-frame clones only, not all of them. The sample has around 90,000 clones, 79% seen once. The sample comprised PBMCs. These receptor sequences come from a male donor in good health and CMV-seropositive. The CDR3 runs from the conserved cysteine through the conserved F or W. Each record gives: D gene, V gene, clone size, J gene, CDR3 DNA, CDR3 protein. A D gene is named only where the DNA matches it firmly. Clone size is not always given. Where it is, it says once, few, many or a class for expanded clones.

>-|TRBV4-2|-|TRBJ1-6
TGTGCCAGCAGCCAAGTCTGGGCCGAGACAGACGTTTCTTCACCCCTCCACTTT
CASSQVWAETDVSSPLHF
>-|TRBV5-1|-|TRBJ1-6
TGCGCCAGCAGAGACAAGAGCTCCTATAATTCACCCCTCCACTTT
CASRDKSSYNSPLHF
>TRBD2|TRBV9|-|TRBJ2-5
TGTGCCAGCAGCGTACAGCGGGGGTACCAAGAGACCCAGTACTTC
CASSVQRGYQETQYF
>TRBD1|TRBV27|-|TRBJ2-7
TGTGCCAGCAGTTTATCACAGGGGTCCGAGCAGTACTTC
CASSLSQGSEQYF
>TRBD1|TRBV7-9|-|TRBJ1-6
TGTGCCAGCATGCCAACCGGGACAGATAATTCACCCCTCCACTTT
CASMPTGTDNSPLHF
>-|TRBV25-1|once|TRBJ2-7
TGTGCCAGCAGTGAATCCAGGGGCATAGGAGGCGAGCAGTACTTC
CASSESRGIGGEQYF
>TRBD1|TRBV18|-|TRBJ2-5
TGTGCCAGCTCATCAGACAGGGGGGAGACCCAGTACTTC
CASSSDRGETQYF
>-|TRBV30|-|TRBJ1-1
TGTGCCTGGAGTGTAAACGGACAGAAAGCTTTCTTT
CAWSVNGQKAFF
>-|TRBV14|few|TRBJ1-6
TGTGCCAGCAGCCGGTCAGGGCTCCGTTCACCCCTCCACTTT
CASSRSGLRSPLHF
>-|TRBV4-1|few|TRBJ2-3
TGCGCCAGCAGCCAACAGGGGCCCCCAGATACGCAGTATTTT
CASSQQGPPDTQYF
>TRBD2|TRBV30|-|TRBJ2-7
TGTGCCTGGAGTGTACGTCCGGGGGAGGGGTCCTACGAGCAGTACTTC
CAWSVRPGEGSYEQYF
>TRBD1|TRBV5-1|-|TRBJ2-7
TGCGCCAGCAGCTTGGCCGGTGGGACAGGGACCTACGAGCAGTACTTC
CASSLAGGTGTYEQYF
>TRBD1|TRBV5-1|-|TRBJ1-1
TGCGCCAGCAGCTTACAGGGGATCTATCCTGAAGCTTTCTTT
CASSLQGIYPEAFF
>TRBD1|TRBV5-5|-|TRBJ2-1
TGTGCCAGCAGCGCCTACCGGGACAGGGCCTCGGATGAGCAGTTCTTC
CASSAYRDRASDEQFF
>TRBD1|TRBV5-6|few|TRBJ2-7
TGTGCCAGCAGCTGGCTGGACCGGGACAGGGGGCTGGGCGAGCAGTACTTC
CASSWLDRDRGLGEQYF
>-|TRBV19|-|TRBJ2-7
TGTGCCAGTAGTAAAGGACAGACCTCCTACGAGCAGTACTTC
CASSKGQTSYEQYF
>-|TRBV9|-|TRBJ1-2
TGTGCCAGCAGCGTAGGACCGGAGGACTATGGCTACACCTTC
CASSVGPEDYGYTF
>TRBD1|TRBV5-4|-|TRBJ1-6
TGTGCCAGCAACTTACAAATTGGGACAGTGAATTCACCCCTCCACTTT
CASNLQIGTVNSPLHF
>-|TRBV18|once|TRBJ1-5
TGTGCCAGCTCACTCGGCCTAGATCAGCCCCAGCATTTT
CASSLGLDQPQHF
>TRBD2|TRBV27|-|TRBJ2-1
TGTGCCAGCAGTTTATTACTAGCGGGGGGGAGATCCTACAATGAGCAGTTCTTC
CASSLLLAGGRSYNEQFF
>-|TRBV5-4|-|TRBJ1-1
TGTGCCAGCAGCTCGCCGGGACAAGCGAACACTGAAGCTTTCTTT
CASSSPGQANTEAFF
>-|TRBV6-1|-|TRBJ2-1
TGTGCCACCTTCCGCGGGACAGCCTACAATGAGCAGTTCTTC
CATFRGTAYNEQFF
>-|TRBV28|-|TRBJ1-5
TGTGCCAGCAGTTTTGGGGGGTATCAGCCCCAGCATTTT
CASSFGGYQPQHF
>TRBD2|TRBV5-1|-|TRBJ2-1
TGCGCCAGCAGCTTGGCCCTAGCGGGGGGGCCAAGCGTCAATGAGCAGTTCTTC
CASSLALAGGPSVNEQFF
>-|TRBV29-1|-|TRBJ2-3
TGCAGCGCCTCAAGACTGTTGGAGGGAGATACGCAGTATTTT
CSASRLLEGDTQYF
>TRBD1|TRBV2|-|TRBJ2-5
TGTGCCGTACAGGACAGGGGCGGTGGGGAGACCCAGTACTTC
CAVQDRGGGETQYF
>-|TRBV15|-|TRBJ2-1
TGTGTCACCAGCAGGGCCTTAGTAGGGGGCTCCTACAATGAGCAGTTCTTC
CVTSRALVGGSYNEQFF
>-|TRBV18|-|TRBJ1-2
TGTGCCAGCTCACCAGGCTGGGGCTACACCTTC
CASSPGWGYTF
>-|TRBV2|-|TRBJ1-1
TGTGCCAGCAGTGAATCGGTTAGTAGAAACACTGAAGCTTTCTTT
CASSESVSRNTEAFF
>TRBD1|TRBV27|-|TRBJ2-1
TGTGCCAGCAGTTTAACCCGGACAGGGGGGGATGAGCAGTTCTTC
CASSLTRTGGDEQFF
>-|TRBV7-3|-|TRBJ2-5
TGTGCCAGCAGCTTAAGAGGAAACCAGGGGGGGACCCAGTACTTC
CASSLRGNQGGTQYF
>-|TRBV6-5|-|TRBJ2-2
TGTGCCACAAAGAAGGGGGGGGCGTTCACCGGGGAGCTGTTTTTT
CATKKGGAFTGELFF
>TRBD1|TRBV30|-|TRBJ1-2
TGTGCCTGGACCCTACCAGGGGGCAGGGGTGGCTACACCTTC
CAWTLPGGRGGYTF
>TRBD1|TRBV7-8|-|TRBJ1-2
TGTGCCAGCAGCACCCGACAGGGGACGGTTGGCTACACCTTC
CASSTRQGTVGYTF
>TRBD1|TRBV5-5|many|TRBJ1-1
TGTGCCAGCAGCTTGGGCAGGGGGACTGAAGCTTTCTTT
CASSLGRGTEAFF
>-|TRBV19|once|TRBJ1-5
TGTGCCAGTAGTCGCAGGGGAACTAGCAATCAGCCCCAGCATTTT
CASSRRGTSNQPQHF
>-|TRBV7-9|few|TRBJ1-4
TGTGCCAGCAGCCCCCCAGGCGGACTTAATGAAAAACTGTTTTTT
CASSPPGGLNEKLFF
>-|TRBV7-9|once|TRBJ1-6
TGTGCCAGCAGCTTGCTCAGGGGTCTAGATAATTCACCCCTCCACTTT
CASSLLRGLDNSPLHF
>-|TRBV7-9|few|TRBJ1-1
TGTGCCACGATAGGGGCAGCCCATATCAACACTGAAGCTTTCTTT
CATIGAAHINTEAFF
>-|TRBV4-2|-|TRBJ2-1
TGTGCCAGCAGCCAAGATTCAGGAGGGGGGGCCTACAATGAGCAGTTCTTC
CASSQDSGGGAYNEQFF
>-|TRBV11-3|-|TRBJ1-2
TGTGCCAGCAGCTTAGACAGCTATGGCTACACCTTC
CASSLDSYGYTF
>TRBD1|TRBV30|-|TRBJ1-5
TGTGCCTGGAGGACAGGGGTCGGACAGCCCCAGCATTTT
CAWRTGVGQPQHF
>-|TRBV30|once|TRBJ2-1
TGTGCCTGGAAAGGCGGAACCTACAATGAGCAGTTCTTC
CAWKGGTYNEQFF
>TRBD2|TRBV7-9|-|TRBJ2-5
TGTGCCAGCAGCCCCCGACTAGCGGATGAAGAGACCCAGTACTTC
CASSPRLADEETQYF
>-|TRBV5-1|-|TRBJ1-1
TGCGCCAGCAGCCCCCGGGGGGGGAACACTGAAGCTTTCTTT
CASSPRGGNTEAFF
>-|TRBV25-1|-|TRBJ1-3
TGTGCCAGCAGGGCAGGTGGAATAACGGGAAACACCATATATTTT
CASRAGGITGNTIYF
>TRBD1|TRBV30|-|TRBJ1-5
TGTGCCTGGGGTCGACAGGGACAGACTTTGCATCAGCCCCAGCATTTT
CAWGRQGQTLHQPQHF
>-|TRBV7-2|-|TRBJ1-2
TGTGCCAGCAGCTCGGACGGGGAGGGCTATGGCTACACCTTC
CASSSDGEGYGYTF
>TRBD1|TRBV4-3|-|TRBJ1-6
TGCGCCAGCAGCCAGTTAGACAGGGATAATTCACCCCTCCACTTT
CASSQLDRDNSPLHF
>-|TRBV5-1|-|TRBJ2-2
TGCGCCAGCAGCTTGCAGGGGGGCACCGGGGAGCTGTTTTTT
CASSLQGGTGELFF
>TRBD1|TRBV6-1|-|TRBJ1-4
TGTGCCAGCAGGGACTCCGACAGGGAGCACGAAAAACTGTTTTTT
CASRDSDREHEKLFF